One TCR beta chain is described in this entry. Germline values: CDR1 MDHEN, CDR2 SYDVKM. The CDR3 contains 15 residues. Trimming removed 6 bases at V and 2 bases at J, with 14 bases between. The sample is drawn from a study of blood T cell repertoires in COVID-19. The overall study: Samples of COVID-19 (acute and convalescent) were obtained from the United States, Italy and Spain. PBMCs, B-cell-depleted T cells, or T cells were the source of the cDNA or gDNA that made up the material.

In the original analysis: The assay estimated nucleated cells by amplifying reference gene primers. Measured with immunoSEQ multiplex PCR; TCRdb has only the in-frame clones, and not every one. From that table come the V and J calls and clone size; the DNA was used to work out D and trimming. The sample has about 160,000 clones; about 91% are singletons. The receptor's source is a woman aged 55 to 70 who had recovered from COVID-19. V gene TRBV28 combines with J gene TRBJ1-5; no reliable D call. Sequenced input: peripheral blood. CDR3 protein: CASRTGSQGNQPQHF. CDR3 coding DNA: TGTGCCAGCAGGACCGGCTCTCAGGGCAATCAGCCCCAGCATTTT.